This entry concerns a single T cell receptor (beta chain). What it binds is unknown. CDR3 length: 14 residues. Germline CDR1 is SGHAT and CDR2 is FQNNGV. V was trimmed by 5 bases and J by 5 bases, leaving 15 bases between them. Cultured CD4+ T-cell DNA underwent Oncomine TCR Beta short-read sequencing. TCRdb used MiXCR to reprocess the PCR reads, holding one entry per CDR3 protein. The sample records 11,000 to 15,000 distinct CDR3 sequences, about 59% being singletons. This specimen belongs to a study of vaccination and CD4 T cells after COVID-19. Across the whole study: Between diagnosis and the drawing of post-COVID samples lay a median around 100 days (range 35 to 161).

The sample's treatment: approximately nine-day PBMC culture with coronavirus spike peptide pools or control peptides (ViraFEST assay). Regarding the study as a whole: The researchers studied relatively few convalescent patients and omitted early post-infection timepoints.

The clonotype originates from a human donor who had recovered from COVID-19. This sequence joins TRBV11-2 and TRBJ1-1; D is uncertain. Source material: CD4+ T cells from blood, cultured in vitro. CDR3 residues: CASSEWAGKTEAFF. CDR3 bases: TGTGCCAGCAGCGAGTGGGCCGGGAAGACTGAAGCTTTCTTT.